This T cell receptor beta chain was obtained from a study of CD8+CD57+ T cells in acquired aplastic anemia. Study context: Isolated CD4+ and CD8+ cells, once sorted, yielded DNA averaging around 2.9 ug. General study points: Almost 30 CD8+ CDR3 sequences occurred in both the patients and the controls.

This clonotype came up many times. The antigen is not known. The template used for profiling TCR beta VDJ and CDR3 was genomic DNA. Each CDR3 protein is one row after TCRdb ran MiXCR on the reads. The sample has 450,000 to 600,000 distinct CDR3 sequences, about a third seen once; the top ten hold about 0.8%. V shed 4 bases and J 1 base; nucleotides not matched to a gene: 10. Looked up from germline, CDR1 is ENHRY and CDR2 is SYGVKD. The length of the CDR3 is 16 residues. In patients chosen for sequencing, flow cytometry had shown CD8+CD57+ cell expansion. Every one of the patients had aplastic anemia (severe, acquired).

This TCR came from a human donor with aplastic anemia. V and J are TRBV10-3 and TRBJ2-7; 7 nucleotides align to TRBD1. The sequenced sample was sorted CD4+, CD8+, or CD8+CD57+ T cells (not recorded which) from PBMCs. The CDR3 spells CAISGELGQSSYEQYF. DNA of the CDR3: TGTGCCATCAGTGGAGAATTGGGACAGTCATCCTACGAGCAGTACTTC.